Sequencing of this T cell receptor (beta chain) was carried out in a study of T cell responses to AZD1222 COVID-19 vaccine. Findings of the study overall: Clonal diversity was possibly underestimated, and white British individuals and females predominated among donors. The study identified only six AZD1222 recipients as seropositive at baseline.

TCRdb keeps only in-frame clones here, not all; method: immunoSEQ multiplex PCR. This table has about 160,000 clones, 70% to 90% appearing once. With respect to this clone: The antigen is undetermined.

This CDR3 is 17 amino acids long. CDR1 is LGHNA, CDR2 YSLEER, per germline. Trimming took 0 bases from V and 0 from J, leaving 13 bases between them. This rearrangement joins TRBV4-3 to TRBJ2-3; TRBD2 might be the D (5 bases). The TCR was taken from an adult who received the AZD1222 COVID-19 vaccine. The input for sequencing was peripheral blood, taken 28 days after the second AZD1222 dose. The CDR3: CASSQDSVSPSTDTQYF. The CDR3 DNA reads as TGCGCCAGCAGCCAAGATAGCGTCTCCCCGAGCACAGATACGCAGTATTTT.